The clone carrying this T cell receptor (beta chain) was seen a few times. What it binds is not known. The length of the CDR3 is 14 residues. Trimming took 3 bases from V and 2 from J; bases not matched to a gene: 3. The data are from a study of T cells in Graves' hyperthyroidism and ophthalmopathy. RNA transcripts served as the template for amplifying TCR beta CDR3 regions. The primer set for the first-round RT-PCR of the TCR CDR3 was HTBI. TCRdb recomputed calls from the multiplex PCR reads with MiXCR, one row per CDR3 protein. The sample lists about 640,000 distinct CDR3 sequences, more than 20% occurring once. The study, taken as a whole, reports: By a 13 V-J model, ophthalmopathy was set apart from stable hyperthyroidism.

Duration under 3 months, a NOSPECS grade of at least 4, and a Clinical Activity Score of at least 3 characterized the ophthalmopathy patients. Sequenced material: blood. This chain connects TRBV12-3 or TRBV12-4 to TRBJ2-7; 8 bases line up with TRBD2. The TCR sequence derives from a man between 25 and 39 years old with Graves' ophthalmopathy. The CDR3 DNA is TGTGCCAGCAGTTTCGTGGGACTAGCCTACGAGCAGTACTTC. It translates to CASSFVGLAYEQYF.